The 20 T cell receptor beta chains given below trace back to one sample, sequenced in a study of tumor-infiltrating lymphocytes in oesophageal squamous cell carcinoma. TCRdb ran MiXCR on the PCR reads and lists one entry per CDR3 protein. The repertoire consists of about 21,000 distinct CDR3 sequences, with under 45% occurring once and the leading ten covering about an eighth. Sequencing used esophageal tumor tissue. The origin of the receptors is a male donor with esophageal squamous cell carcinoma.

The chain employs TRBV6-6 and TRBJ2-5; 7 bases are shared with TRBD2. Per the germline V gene, CDR1 is MNHNY and CDR2 is SVGAGI (reference sequence). The trim removed 0 bases at V and 2 bases at J, leaving 6 bases unmatched. The CDR3 totals 16 residues. The CDR3 sequence: CASSYSRAGPQETQYF. The CDR3 nucleotides are TGTGCCAGCAGTTACTCGAGAGCGGGGCCGCAAGAGACCCAGTACTTC.

The chain recombines TRBV28 with TRBJ2-3; D is unresolved. This CDR3 contains 15 residues. Germline CDR1 and CDR2: MDHEN and SYDVKM. Trimming removed 1 base at V and 4 bases at J, with 12 bases between. The CDR3 loop reads CASSLSAQMADTQYF. CDR3 DNA: TGTGCCAGCAGTTTATCGGCCCAAATGGCAGATACGCAGTATTTT.

The table lists this clonotype with a few counts. The genes are TRBV20-1 and TRBJ2-4; D may be TRBD2 (6 bases). Germline CDR1 and CDR2: DFQATT and SNEGSKA (reference sequence). The CDR3 is made up of 12 amino acids. V lost 2 bases to trimming and J lost 13 bases, with 15 bases between them. Here the CDR3 DNA reads TGCAGTGCTAGAAGGGGCAGGGAGGAGCAGTACTTC. Amino acids: CSARRGREEQYF.

The chain combines TRBV7-9 with TRBJ2-3; D possibly matches TRBD1 or TRBD2 (5 bases each). The J call may be incorrect, as the DNA end agrees better with TRBJ2-5. The germline V gene encodes CDR1 SEHNR and CDR2 FQNEAQ (reference sequence). This CDR3 has 15 residues. CDR3 sequence (DNA): TGTGCCAGCAGCTTAGGGGGGACGGGTCAAGAGACCCAGTACTTC. This sequence encodes CASSLGGTGQETQYF.

Judged by abundance, this clonotype is medium-sized (0.01 to 0.1%). The chain combines TRBV28 with TRBJ1-5; tentatively, D is TRBD1 (5 bases). Per germline, CDR1 MDHEN and CDR2 SYDVKM. The V end was cut by 4 bases, the J end by 7 bases, with 20 bases between. CDR3 length equals 16 residues. In DNA form, the CDR3 reads TGTGCCAGCAGTTCATACAGATTTCAGGGAGACCAGCCCCAGCATTTT. Amino acids: CASSSYRFQGDQPQHF.

As for this clonotype: The CDR3 end shows no conserved phenylalanine or tryptophan, and so a read error is likely. Because the CDR3's place on the DNA is in doubt, the DNA is left out and the CDR3 is given as listed by TCRdb. J is TRBJ2-6 and V is TRBV7-8. CDR1 is SGHVS and CDR2 is FQNEAQ in the germline V gene. Including both end residues, the CDR3 is 8 amino acids long. The CDR3 protein is CASSYGTS.

This clonotype is classed as medium-sized. DNA for the CDR3: TGTGCCAGCACTTCCCAGGGGATCAGCAATCAGCCCCAGCATTTT. It specifies CASTSQGISNQPQHF. The chain has TRBV7-2 and TRBJ1-5; D is possibly TRBD1 (6 bases). This CDR3 comprises 15 residues. The germline V and J ends were trimmed by 7 bases and 1 base, with 14 bases remaining between them. Germline assignment: CDR1 SGHTA and CDR2 FQGNSA.

This clonotype showed up just once. The chain is built from TRBV28 and TRBJ2-5; perhaps TRBD2 as D (6 bases). Trimming shortened V by 5 bases and J by 11 bases, and 21 bases separated the two germline ends. Germline V gene lookup returns CDR1 MDHEN and CDR2 SYDVKM. This CDR3 has 14 amino acids. In DNA form, the CDR3 reads TGTGCCAGCAGTCTGGAACCGGCGGGGAATGAGCAGTACTTC. This encodes CASSLEPAGNEQYF.

V is TRBV7-9 and J is TRBJ2-3; 8 bases agree with TRBD2. TRBJ2-7 explains the end of the DNA better; the J call may be wrong. The CDR3 totals 16 residues. The germline V gene has CDR1 SEHNR and CDR2 FQNEAQ (reference sequence). DNA for the CDR3: TGTGCCAGCAGCCCCCCGGGGGGGCGGAAGTCCTACGAGCAGTACTTC. Translating gives CASSPPGGRKSYEQYF.

The rearrangement joins TRBV10-1 to TRBJ2-5; 11 bases are shared with TRBD2. The CDR3 is 15 amino acids. CDR1 is WNHNN and CDR2 is SYGVQD in the germline V gene (reference sequence). V was clipped by 5 bases and J by 11 bases; unmatched bases: 13. The CDR3 spells CASSPLAGGPKEQYF. CDR3 DNA sequence: TGCGCCAGCAGTCCTTTAGCGGGAGGGCCGAAGGAGCAGTACTTC.

The chain carries TRBV28 and TRBJ2-2, with D perhaps assigned TRBD1 or TRBD2 (5 bases each). Trimming removed 6 bases at V and 8 bases at J, with 19 bases between. The germline gives CDR1 MDHEN, CDR2 SYDVKM. CDR3 length: 15 amino acids. CDR3 region: CASRAGTSRGGELFF. In DNA form, the CDR3 reads TGTGCCAGCAGGGCTGGGACCTCCCGAGGGGGGGAGCTGTTTTTT. Based on the CDR3 plus reference TRBV28 and TRBJ2-2, the full variable domain is DVKVTQSSRYLVKRTGEKVFLECVQDMDHENMFWYRQDPGLGLRLIYFSYDVKMKEKGDIPEGYSVSREKKERFSLILESASTNQTSMYLCASRAGTSRGGELFFGEGSRLTVL.

This clonotype was counted many times. The rearrangement uses TRBV6-1 and TRBJ2-3; no reliable D call. V lost 5 bases to trimming and J lost 6 bases, with 12 bases between them. CDR1 is MNHNS, CDR2 SASEGT, per germline. The CDR3 extends over 13 amino acids. The CDR3 spells CASSYARADTQYF. The CDR3 bases are TGTGCCAGCAGTTATGCACGGGCGGATACGCAGTATTTT.

By sample fraction, this clonotype is large. The rearrangement joins TRBV7-3 to TRBJ2-6; D unclear. Trimming pared 4 bases from V and 2 bases from J, leaving 6 bases between. This CDR3 region has 14 residues. Per the germline V gene, CDR1 is SGHTA and CDR2 is FQGTGA. The CDR3 bases are TGTGCCAGCAGCTCTTCCCCTGGGGCCAACGTCCTGACTTTC. Its translation is CASSSSPGANVLTF.

This clonotype was found many times. The chain combines TRBV5-1 with TRBJ1-2; D gene unclear. CDR3 length: 15 amino acids. Germline CDR1 SGHRS, CDR2 YFSETQ. V shed 3 bases and J shed 8 bases, with 20 bases lying between them. CDR3 sequence reads: CASSYINERALGYTF. The DNA for the CDR3 is TGCGCCAGCAGCTATATCAACGAGCGGGCTCTCGGCTACACCTTC. The variable domain in full, completed from reference TRBV5-1 and TRBJ1-2, reads KAGVTQTPRYLIKTRGQQVTLSCSPISGHRSVSWYQQTPGQGLQFLFEYFSETQRNKGNFPGRFSGRQFSNSRSEMNVSTLELGDSALYLCASSYINERALGYTFGSGTRLTVV.

The chain couples TRBV12-3 or TRBV12-4 to TRBJ1-1; 9 nucleotides align to TRBD1. J gave up 4 bases and V 6 bases, and 18 bases lay outside the gene matches. The CDR3 contains 18 residues. The CDR3 DNA follows: TGTGCCAGCAGCCTATACAGGGGGCGGGTTACAGGGGCCACTGAAGCTTTCTTT. Amino acid sequence: CASSLYRGRVTGATEAFF.

Ten or more counts support this clonotype. The chain has TRBV7-2 and TRBJ1-5; the D gene is possibly TRBD1 (6 bases). CDR1 is SGHTA and CDR2 is FQGNSA in the germline V gene. The V end lost 2 bases, the J end lost 7 bases, and 9 bases lay between the germline ends. The CDR3 runs 13 residues. CDR3 DNA: TGTGCCAGCAGCTTATGGGGGGGCCAGCCCCAGCATTTT. Residues: CASSLWGGQPQHF.

This chain links TRBV6-1 with TRBJ2-1, with D unclear. Between the trimmed V and J ends, which lost 6 bases and 4 bases, there was a span of 7 bases. The CDR3 has 12 residues. Germline values: CDR1 MNHNS, CDR2 SASEGT. This CDR3 is CASSASYNEQFF. The DNA for the CDR3 is TGTGCCAGCAGCGCCTCTTACAATGAGCAGTTCTTC.

This chain links TRBV7-2 with TRBJ2-3, with a tentative D call TRBD1 (6 bases). V was cut by 2 bases and J by 4 bases, with 10 bases left in between. The CDR3 is 14 amino acids. Germline V gives CDR1 SGHTA, CDR2 FQGNSA. The CDR3 nucleotides are TGTGCCAGCAGCTTACGGACAGTAGCAGATACGCAGTATTTT. This sequence encodes CASSLRTVADTQYF.

There are many counts of this clonotype. This chain connects TRBV4-1 to TRBJ2-5, with 14 bases lining up with TRBD2. CDR1 and CDR2 from the germline V gene are MGHRA and YSYEKL. With 2 bases clipped from V and 11 bases from J, the junction kept 13 bases outside the gene matches. The CDR3 covers 17 residues. The CDR3 protein is CASSQRPGLAGEIQQYF. The CDR3 nucleotides are TGCGCCAGCAGCCAACGACCGGGACTAGCGGGAGAGATTCAGCAGTACTTC.

At least ten counts were recorded for this clonotype. The junction shows a germline mismatch at one end, possibly a read error. CDR3 sequence reads: CASSQATGARETQYF. The CDR3 DNA sequence: TGCGCCAGCAGCCAAGCGACAGGGGCTCGCGAGACCCAGTACTTC. The chain joins TRBV5-4 to TRBJ2-5, with TRBD1 identical over 8 bases. The CDR3 totals 15 residues. CDR1 is SGHNT and CDR2 is YYREEE in the germline V gene (reference sequence).